The rows below give T cell receptor beta chains drawn from one sample of a study of blood T cells in healthy people across ages. MiXCR, run by TCRdb on the 5' RACE reads, gives a single entry per CDR3 protein. The sample has 900,000 to 950,000 distinct CDR3 sequences, 25% to 35% seen once. These data also formed part of another study, on T cells of mothers and their children.

The material sequenced was blood. These receptors originate from a woman aged 40 to 50 in good health. The CDR3 runs from the conserved cysteine through the conserved F or W. Each record gives: CDR3 DNA, CDR3 protein, J gene, clone size, D gene, V gene. D genes are given only for firm matches. Clone size is stated in some rows and not others, as once, few, many or a class when expanded.

CDR3nt: TGTGCCTGCAGCCCCTCGAGGGCCGGGGAGCTGTTTTTT
CDR3aa: CACSPSRAGELFF
j_gene: TRBJ2-2
abundance: .
d_gene: .
v_gene: TRBV12-3/TRBV12-4

CDR3nt: TGCGCCAGCAGCGGGGAATGCGAGCAGTACTTC
CDR3aa: CASSGECEQYF
j_gene: TRBJ2-7
abundance: .
d_gene: .
v_gene: TRBV5-1

CDR3nt: TGTGTCAGCAGCCGCATTGGGACTAGCGGGGGGATATCCAAAAACATTCAGTACTTC
CDR3aa: CVSSRIGTSGGISKNIQYF
j_gene: TRBJ2-4
abundance: few
d_gene: TRBD2
v_gene: TRBV7-2

CDR3nt: TGTGCCAGCTCACCAAGTCTTTTTAACGGAGAGACCCAGTACTTC
CDR3aa: CASSPSLFNGETQYF
j_gene: TRBJ2-5
abundance: few
d_gene: .
v_gene: TRBV18

CDR3nt: TGTGCCTGGAGTATACAGGTTAACACTGAAGCTTTCTTT
CDR3aa: CAWSIQVNTEAFF
j_gene: TRBJ1-1
abundance: .
d_gene: .
v_gene: TRBV30

CDR3nt: TGCGCCAGCAGCGGACCGGGACAGGGATCTAACTATGGCTACACCTTC
CDR3aa: CASSGPGQGSNYGYTF
j_gene: TRBJ1-2
abundance: few
d_gene: TRBD1
v_gene: TRBV5-1

CDR3nt: TGTGCCAGCAGTTTCCGAATCGGTGAAAAACTGTTTTTT
CDR3aa: CASSFRIGEKLFF
j_gene: TRBJ1-4
abundance: .
d_gene: .
v_gene: TRBV27

CDR3nt: TGTGCCAGCAGTTTATCTCAGTACAATGAGCAGTTCTTC
CDR3aa: CASSLSQYNEQFF
j_gene: TRBJ2-1
abundance: .
d_gene: .
v_gene: TRBV12-3/TRBV12-4

CDR3nt: TGTGCCAGCAGCCAAGGTGGGACAGTACAAGAGACCCAGTACTTC
CDR3aa: CASSQGGTVQETQYF
j_gene: TRBJ2-5
abundance: few
d_gene: TRBD1
v_gene: TRBV3-1

CDR3nt: TGCAGTGCTAGAAGTCCGGGACAGAACACTGAAGCTTTCTTT
CDR3aa: CSARSPGQNTEAFF
j_gene: TRBJ1-1
abundance: many
d_gene: .
v_gene: TRBV20-1

CDR3nt: TGCAGCGTCCAAGGGGGCCCTGGCTCTGGGGCCAACGTCCTGACTTTC
CDR3aa: CSVQGGPGSGANVLTF
j_gene: TRBJ2-6
abundance: few
d_gene: TRBD1
v_gene: TRBV29-1

CDR3nt: TGTGCCAGCAGCCCTTGGACTAGCGGGGGGATATTCCAAGAGACCCAGTACTTC
CDR3aa: CASSPWTSGGIFQETQYF
j_gene: TRBJ2-5
abundance: .
d_gene: TRBD2
v_gene: TRBV7-9

CDR3nt: TGTGCCGCCAGCAGAGCCAATTCTATATACGAGCAGTACTTC
CDR3aa: CAASRANSIYEQYF
j_gene: TRBJ2-7
abundance: few
d_gene: .
v_gene: TRBV15

CDR3nt: TGTGCCACCAGCACCCGGGACAGGGCTTTAGGAAACACCATATATTTT
CDR3aa: CATSTRDRALGNTIYF
j_gene: TRBJ1-3
abundance: .
d_gene: TRBD1
v_gene: TRBV15